Included here is one TCR beta chain sequence, with context. The protocol was immunoSEQ multiplex PCR, while the TCRdb copy is restricted to in-frame clones and leaves out a portion. The table includes some 78,000 clones, roughly 85% detected once. The sample originates from a study of blood T cell repertoires in COVID-19. The CDR3 length is 15 residues. Per germline, CDR1 MDHEN and CDR2 SYDVKM. V dropped 1 base and J dropped 4; count of bases not matched to a gene: 4. The rearrangement joins TRBV28 to TRBJ2-1, with 7 bases fitting TRBD2. Sequenced: peripheral blood. This clonotype originated in a man aged 45-60 years with active or convalescent COVID-19. In DNA, the CDR3 is TGTGCCAGCAGTTTATTGAGCGGGGAGTACAATGAGCAGTTCTTC. This sequence encodes CASSLLSGEYNEQFF.